A single sample gave rise to the 14 T cell receptor beta chains below, sequenced in a study of blood T cell repertoires in COVID-19. Profiling relied on immunoSEQ multiplex PCR, and the TCRdb table lists in-frame clones only, not all of them. The table lists hundreds of thousands of clones, around 88% of them singletons, with 5% to 6.5% in the top ten. Sequenced: peripheral blood. These receptor sequences come from a woman in her 30s with COVID-19, enrolled during active disease.

The chain uses TRBV7-8 and TRBJ1-5, with 9 bases fitting TRBD1. V shed 2 bases and J 2 bases; nucleotides not matched to a gene: 1. CDR3 length equals 15 residues. In germline, CDR1 is SGHVS, CDR2 FQNEAQ. For the CDR3, the DNA is TGTGCCAGCAGCTTAACAGGGGGCCGCAATCAGCCCCAGCATTTT. It yields the protein CASSLTGGRNQPQHF.

This clone was recorded once. The chain employs TRBV20-1 and TRBJ2-5, with 8 bases matching TRBD2. The CDR3 is 11 residues long. After removal of 5 bases from V and 5 bases from J, the junction contained 1 base not matched to a gene. CDR1 is DFQATT, CDR2 SNEGSKA, per germline (reference sequence). The CDR3: CSALAGETQYF. In DNA form, the CDR3 reads TGCAGTGCTTTAGCGGGGGAGACCCAGTACTTC.

This clone was detected a few times. This chain uses TRBV29-1 with TRBJ2-5; a possible D gene is TRBD2 (5 bases). Germline V gene lookup returns CDR1 SQVTM and CDR2 ANQGSEA. CDR3 length: 12 residues. The V and J ends lost 3 bases and 0 bases respectively, with 5 bases between them. Here the CDR3 reads CSVERDQETQYF. The CDR3, as DNA: TGCAGCGTTGAGCGGGACCAAGAGACCCAGTACTTC.

This chain uses TRBV9 with TRBJ2-2; 7 bases align to TRBD1. The ends lost 0 bases at V and 0 bases at J; junction bases unmatched: 8. Germline CDR1 reads SGDLS; CDR2 reads YYNGEE. CDR3 length: 18 residues. This CDR3 reads CASSVVLGGSANTGELFF. In nucleotides, the CDR3 is TGTGCCAGCAGCGTAGTTTTAGGGGGCAGCGCGAACACCGGGGAGCTGTTTTTT. The complete variable domain, with remaining parts taken from reference TRBV9 and TRBJ2-2, reads DSGVTQTPKHLITATGQRVTLRCSPRSGDLSVYWYQQSLDQGLQFLIQYYNGEERAKGNILERFSAQQFPDLHSELNLSSLELGDSALYFCASSVVLGGSANTGELFFGEGSRLTVL.

The table lists this clone with a count of one. The chain couples TRBV2 to TRBJ2-1; 10 nucleotides agree with TRBD1. The junction had 5 bases not matched to a gene; V was cut back by 10 bases and J by 5 bases. This CDR3 comprises 13 residues. Germline CDR1 reads SNHLY; CDR2 reads FYNNEI. CDR3 coding DNA: TGTGCCACCCGGGACAGGGGCCACAATGAGCAGTTCTTC. Residues: CATRDRGHNEQFF.

V usage is TRBV30 and J usage is TRBJ2-1, with 8 bases aligning to TRBD1. Germline loops: CDR1 GTSNPN, CDR2 SVGIG (reference sequence). The CDR3 has 12 amino acids. With 7 bases clipped from V and 8 bases from J, the junction kept 7 bases outside the gene matches. The CDR3, as DNA: TGTGCCTCTGGACAGGGCCGCGATGAGCAGTTCTTC. Its translation is CASGQGRDEQFF.

This chain links TRBV24-1 with TRBJ2-3; possible D gene TRBD2, 5 bases. This CDR3 comprises 17 residues. V was shortened by 3 bases and J by 0 bases, with 15 bases between the two germline ends. The germline V gene has CDR1 KGHDR and CDR2 SFDVKD. This CDR3 is CATSDGVATASTDTQYF. DNA for the CDR3: TGTGCCACCAGTGATGGGGTAGCGACCGCTAGCACAGATACGCAGTATTTT.

This clone was counted between two and nine times. The genes are TRBV19 and TRBJ1-6; 7 nucleotides match TRBD1. The CDR3 runs 14 residues. The germline gives CDR1 LNHDA, CDR2 SQIVND (reference sequence). Losses at the gene ends were 6 bases for V and 5 bases for J; bases not matched to a gene: 4. CDR3 region: CASRPGQNNSPLHF. The CDR3 nucleotides are TGTGCCAGTAGACCGGGACAGAATAATTCACCCCTCCACTTT.

This chain connects TRBV28 to TRBJ1-2; 7 nucleotides align to TRBD1. Germline loops: CDR1 MDHEN, CDR2 SYDVKM. The junction had 12 bases not matched to a gene; V was cut back by 6 bases and J by 8 bases. This CDR3 spans 14 amino acids. CDR3 in amino acids: CASSKTSRQGGYTF. The CDR3 region has the DNA TGTGCCAGCAGCAAAACCAGCCGACAGGGAGGCTACACCTTC.

In this sample, this clone turned up once. V and J are TRBV2 and TRBJ2-7; 8 bases match TRBD2. The ends lost 6 bases at V and 3 bases at J; junction bases unmatched: 10. The length of the CDR3 is 15 residues. Per germline, CDR1 SNHLY and CDR2 FYNNEI. CDR3 sequence (DNA): TGTGCCAGCAGCAGACTAGCGTTGGGTGGCTACGAGCAGTACGTC. This translates into CASSRLALGGYEQYV.

This clone was recorded once. This rearrangement joins TRBV27 to TRBJ1-2, with D possibly TRBD1 on 6 matching bases. The CDR3 sequence is 16 residues long. CDR1 MNHEY and CDR2 SMNVEV come from the germline V gene (reference sequence). Trimming removed 4 bases from V and 2 bases from J, with 17 bases in between. The CDR3 is CASSSLQGALNYGYTF. CDR3 nucleotides: TGTGCCAGCAGTTCCCTACAGGGCGCACTAAACTATGGCTACACCTTC.

This chain links TRBV28 with TRBJ2-1, with 13 nucleotides matching TRBD2. The germline gives CDR1 MDHEN, CDR2 SYDVKM. The CDR3 runs to 17 residues. Trimming removed 5 bases from V and 7 bases from J; junction bases left unmatched: 11. The CDR3, as DNA: TGTGCCAGCAGTCTAACTAGCGGGGGGGCTTCTGGAAATGAGCAGTTCTTC. Translation gives CASSLTSGGASGNEQFF.

The genes are TRBV3-1 (or the pseudogene TRBV3-2) and TRBJ1-1; D remains ambiguous. Trimming cost V 1 base and J 5 bases, with 17 bases left between them. Germline V CDR1 and CDR2: LGHDT, YNNKEL (reference sequence). The CDR3 is made up of 16 amino acids. The CDR3 reads CASSQAFQTGKTEAFF. CDR3 nucleotide sequence: TGTGCCAGCAGCCAAGCTTTTCAGACGGGGAAAACTGAAGCTTTCTTT.

The chain combines TRBV25-1 with TRBJ2-5, with 12 positions matching TRBD2. Germline V gene lookup returns CDR1 MGHDK and CDR2 SYGVNS. The CDR3 loop spans 17 amino acids. V was clipped by 1 base and J by 5 bases; unmatched bases: 8. The CDR3 loop reads CASSEWASGGAGETQYF. DNA of the CDR3: TGTGCCAGCAGTGAATGGGCTAGCGGGGGGGCAGGGGAGACCCAGTACTTC.